This passage covers 20 T cell receptor beta chains from one sample sequenced in a study of cytomegalovirus exposure and HLA in healthy donors. The protocol was immunoSEQ multiplex PCR, while the TCRdb copy is restricted to in-frame clones and leaves out a portion. The table lists 100,000 to 150,000 clones, about 88% of them singletons. The sequencing sample was made of PBMCs. These receptors were taken from a woman between 18 and 29 years old in good health and CMV-seronegative.

This clone was detected once. The J gene is TRBJ1-1, the V gene TRBV10-1; possibly TRBD1 for D (6 bases). The CDR3 has 12 amino acids. V shed 4 bases and J shed 11 bases, with 14 bases lying between them. Germline lookup yields CDR1 WNHNN and CDR2 SYGVQD (reference sequence). This chain's CDR3 is CASSAPGTTAFF. The CDR3 region has the DNA TGCGCCAGCAGTGCCCCCGGGACAACGGCTTTCTTT.

This clone was detected only once. The chain recombines TRBV6-1 with TRBJ2-3; 7 bases map to TRBD2. V dropped 2 bases and J dropped 3; count of bases not matched to a gene: 5. Germline V gene sequence: CDR1 MNHNS, CDR2 SASEGT. The CDR3 consists of 15 residues. This CDR3 is CASSESLAETDTQYF. DNA of the CDR3: TGTGCCAGCAGTGAATCTCTAGCGGAGACAGATACGCAGTATTTT.

This sequence joins TRBV28 and TRBJ1-2, with a possible D match to TRBD1 (6 bases). V dropped 6 bases and J dropped 2 bases, with 16 bases sitting between them. The CDR3 runs 15 residues. The germline gives CDR1 MDHEN, CDR2 SYDVKM. The CDR3 sequence is CASSITGFTNYGYTF. The CDR3 coding sequence is TGTGCCAGCAGCATTACAGGGTTCACCAACTATGGCTACACCTTC.

V is TRBV11-2 and J is TRBJ2-7; TRBD1 matches at 8 bases. The germline gives CDR1 SGHAT, CDR2 FQNNGV. Trimming at V came to 5 bases and at J to 3 bases, leaving 9 bases not matched to a gene. The length of the CDR3 is 15 residues. The DNA of the CDR3 is TGTGCCAGCAGCCAATTGAGGACAGGGATCTACGAGCAGTACTTC. Encoded protein: CASSQLRTGIYEQYF.

The rearrangement links TRBV27 to TRBJ2-1; 7 nucleotides agree with TRBD2. The CDR3 length is 20 residues. The junction had 18 bases not matched to a gene; V was cut back by 3 bases and J by 1 base. CDR1 MNHEY and CDR2 SMNVEV come from the germline V gene (reference sequence). The CDR3 is CASSFAPKKSLADSYNEQFF. The DNA of the CDR3 is TGTGCCAGCAGTTTTGCCCCAAAGAAGTCCCTAGCGGATTCCTACAATGAGCAGTTCTTC.

This sequence joins TRBV9 and TRBJ1-2; no clear D. CDR1 SGDLS and CDR2 YYNGEE come from the germline V gene. The CDR3 covers 17 residues. V lost 1 base and J lost 1, with 17 bases in between. CDR3: CASSVPNQNTNNYGYTF. In nucleotides, the CDR3 is TGTGCCAGCAGCGTACCAAATCAGAATACAAATAACTATGGCTACACCTTC.

The CDR3 DNA reads as TGTGCCAGCAGTGATGAGTCAGGGTGGGTTATAGCTTTCTTT. Its translation: CASSDESGWVIAFF. V is TRBV2 and J is TRBJ1-1, with a weak D call TRBD1 (5 bases). V dropped 3 bases and J dropped 10 bases, with 18 bases sitting between them. Per the germline V gene, CDR1 is SNHLY and CDR2 is FYNNEI. There are 14 residues in the CDR3.

The J gene is TRBJ2-6, the V gene TRBV28, with unresolved D. CDR3 size: 16 residues. Trimming took off 2 bases at V and 0 bases at J, with 8 bases between the two ends. CDR1 MDHEN and CDR2 SYDVKM come from the germline V gene. CDR3 amino acids: CASSLLGDSGANVLTF. As DNA, the CDR3 is TGTGCCAGCAGTTTACTCGGAGACTCTGGGGCCAACGTCCTGACTTTC.

The chain couples TRBV15 to TRBJ1-2; TRBD1 is a possible D gene (5 bases). Germline loops: CDR1 LNHNV, CDR2 YYDKDF (reference sequence). The V gene lost 0 bases and the J gene lost 5 bases, with 10 bases spanning the gap. CDR3 size: 14 residues. The CDR3 protein is CATSRDRVGYGYTF. As DNA, the CDR3 is TGTGCCACCAGCAGAGACAGGGTCGGGTATGGCTACACCTTC.

The V and J genes are TRBV6-5 and TRBJ2-1, with no clear D. This CDR3 region has 11 residues. Germline V gene sequence: CDR1 MNHEY, CDR2 SVGAGI. The germline V and J ends were trimmed by 1 base and 9 bases, with 4 bases remaining between them. For the CDR3, the DNA is TGTGCCAGCAGTTACTTCGGTGAGCAGTTCTTC. It specifies CASSYFGEQFF.

This sequence joins TRBV27 and TRBJ2-6, with D possibly TRBD1 on 6 matching bases. The CDR3 has 16 amino acids. Germline CDR1 MNHEY, CDR2 SMNVEV (reference sequence). V was cut by 6 bases and J by 2 bases, with 14 bases left in between. The CDR3 DNA follows: TGTGCCAGCAGCCGCAGGGGACGAACTGGGGCCAACGTCCTGACTTTC. Translating it yields CASSRRGRTGANVLTF.

There are a few counts of this clone. This chain connects TRBV19 to TRBJ1-2, with D maybe TRBD1 (5 bases). The CDR3 sequence is 13 residues long. V was pared by 3 bases and J by 7 bases, with 12 bases between. Germline assignment: CDR1 LNHDA and CDR2 SQIVND (reference sequence). The CDR3 sequence: CASSIRDGFGYTF. The CDR3 bases are TGTGCCAGTAGTATCAGGGATGGGTTTGGCTACACCTTC.

CDR3 loop: CASSYYTGGTEAFF. The CDR3 nucleotides are TGTGCCAGCAGTTACTATACAGGGGGGACTGAAGCTTTCTTT. V usage is TRBV6-5 and J usage is TRBJ1-1; 8 bases fit TRBD1. V lost 1 base, J lost 5 bases, and 3 bases stayed unmatched. CDR3 length equals 14 residues. Germline V CDR1 and CDR2: MNHEY, SVGAGI.

This chain connects TRBV4-2 to TRBJ2-1; the D gene is possibly TRBD1 (5 bases). CDR3 length: 14 amino acids. Trimming removed 0 bases from V and 8 bases from J, with 11 bases in between. CDR1 is LGHNA, CDR2 YNFKEQ, per germline. This CDR3 is CASSQEIRADEQFF. DNA of the CDR3: TGTGCCAGCAGCCAAGAAATCAGGGCCGATGAGCAGTTCTTC.

The gene calls are TRBV30 and TRBJ2-1; TRBD2 agrees at 13 bases. CDR1 is GTSNPN and CDR2 is SVGIG in the germline V gene (reference sequence). Unmatched junction bases numbered 8, after V lost 3 bases and J lost 9 bases. The CDR3 covers 15 residues. CDR3 region: CAWRGKGLAGFEQFF. CDR3 DNA sequence: TGTGCCTGGAGAGGAAAGGGACTAGCGGGGTTTGAGCAGTTCTTC.

V gene TRBV7-6 combines with J gene TRBJ2-5; D call uncertain. Per the germline V gene, CDR1 is SGHVS and CDR2 is FNYEAQ. The CDR3 extends over 13 amino acids. Trimming left V 3 bases short and J 1 base short, with 6 bases between. The CDR3 protein is CASSFRVQETQYF. The DNA for the CDR3 is TGTGCCAGCAGCTTCCGGGTCCAAGAGACCCAGTACTTC.

The genes are TRBV6-1 and TRBJ1-5, with D possibly matching TRBD1 (6 bases). CDR3 length: 15 residues. Germline values: CDR1 MNHNS, CDR2 SASEGT. V shed 8 bases and J shed 6 bases, with 20 bases lying between them. The CDR3: CASLMVQGVSQPQHF. The CDR3 coding sequence is TGTGCCAGCTTGATGGTACAGGGAGTGAGTCAGCCCCAGCATTTT.

This sequence joins TRBV11-2 and TRBJ1-1, with 7 bases aligning to TRBD1. The ends lost 0 bases at V and 10 bases at J; junction bases unmatched: 2. There are 12 residues in the CDR3. CDR1 SGHAT and CDR2 FQNNGV come from the germline V gene. The CDR3 nucleotides read TGTGCCAGCAGCTTAGATAACAGGGGAGCTTTCTTT. Protein product: CASSLDNRGAFF.

This clone was recorded only once. The chain combines TRBV23-1 with TRBJ2-2; 7 bases fit TRBD1. TRBV23-1 has ORF status, its function being uncertain. Trimming removed 6 bases from V and 7 bases from J; junction bases left unmatched: 14. This CDR3 region has 16 residues. CDR3 in amino acids: CASRMLTGPKDGELFF. As DNA, the CDR3 is TGCGCCAGCAGGATGCTGACAGGGCCGAAAGACGGGGAGCTGTTTTTT.

The chain employs TRBV27 and TRBJ1-2; a weak D match, TRBD1 (6 bases). With 7 bases removed from V and 7 bases from J, the gap between germline ends came to 13 bases. This CDR3 is 12 amino acids long. Per the germline V gene, CDR1 is MNHEY and CDR2 is SMNVEV (reference sequence). The CDR3 sequence is CASKRGASGYTF. CDR3 sequence (DNA): TGTGCCAGCAAGCGGGGGGCGAGTGGCTACACCTTC.